This TCR beta chain was sequenced during a study of graft-versus-host responses after intestinal transplantation. Background on the study: Transplant types were multivisceral, liver-intestinal, or isolated intestinal.

As concerns this clone: Its antigen is as yet unknown.

This CDR3 is built from 15 residues. In germline, CDR1 is MDHEN, CDR2 SYDVKM. V was trimmed by 6 bases and J by 3 bases, leaving 15 bases between them. Produced via immunoSEQ multiplex PCR; TCRdb's table is partial and in-frame only. The sample includes some 9,600 clones, approximately 88% of them seen just once. Findings and limits, study-wide: Early declines in HvG clones that occurred post-transplant were associated with peak circulating GvH clone levels.

This receptor was identified in a human patient who received an intestinal transplant, so some T cells may come from the graft donor. The chain links TRBV28 to TRBJ1-5; a weak D match, TRBD1 (6 bases). The input for sequencing was PBMCs, taken about 240 days after intestinal transplant. The CDR3 DNA follows: TGTGCCAGCAGGCGCGAGGAGGGGGTCAATCAGCCCCAGCATTTT. Amino acids: CASRREEGVNQPQHF.